A single sample gave rise to the 6 T cell receptor beta chains below, sequenced in a study of persistence of HIV-infected CD4 T cells. For these receptors, no antigen is known. Nonspecific anti-CD3/anti-CD28 bead stimulation represents the broad CD4+ T cell repertoire. Sorting selected CD4+ T cells upregulating both CD40 ligand and CD69. Sequencing used immunoSEQ version 4 in survey mode. Data came from immunoSEQ multiplex PCR; TCRdb stores just in-frame clones and leaves some out. The repertoire has 44,000 or so clones, roughly nine tenths of them found once; the top ten carry 1.8%. Specimen: CD4+ T cells sorted from PBMCs after roughly 19-hour stimulation, collected from a patient who received antiretroviral therapy. All receptors derive from an adult man with HIV who was CMV-seropositive.

The chain uses TRBV18 and TRBJ1-6, with a possible D match to TRBD1 (6 bases). This CDR3 is built from 15 residues. Trimming took 4 bases from V and 7 from J, leaving 14 bases between them. Per germline, CDR1 KGHSH and CDR2 LQKENI. CDR3 amino acids: CASSLQGGLNSPLHF. The DNA of the CDR3 is TGTGCCAGCTCACTACAGGGAGGTTTGAATTCACCCCTCCACTTT.

The chain is built from TRBV5-1 and TRBJ1-1, with TRBD1 matching over 8 bases. From germline, CDR1 is SGHRS and CDR2 YFSETQ. This CDR3 region has 14 residues. The trim removed 4 bases at V and 4 bases at J, leaving 6 bases unmatched. CDR3 DNA: TGCGCCAGCAGCCTCACAGGGGGGATCACTGAAGCTTTCTTT. It yields the protein CASSLTGGITEAFF.

The chain combines TRBV5-1 with TRBJ1-6, with 7 bases identical to TRBD1. The CDR3 consists of 17 residues. Germline V CDR1 and CDR2: SGHRS, YFSETQ. V dropped 0 bases and J dropped 1; count of bases not matched to a gene: 4. In DNA, the CDR3 is TGCGCCAGCAGCTTGGAGGGGGCAACGTCCTATAATTCACCCCTCCACTTT. As protein: CASSLEGATSYNSPLHF.

V is TRBV28 and J is TRBJ1-1; D unresolved. CDR3 size: 13 residues. Germline V gene data show CDR1 as MDHEN and CDR2 as SYDVKM. Trimming removed 7 bases at V and 2 bases at J, with 11 bases between. The CDR3 DNA follows: TGTGCCAGCAATCCGGGGAGTAACACTGAAGCTTTCTTT. It specifies CASNPGSNTEAFF.

The J gene is TRBJ1-1, the V gene TRBV3-1 (or the pseudogene TRBV3-2); perhaps TRBD1 as D (5 bases). The length of the CDR3 is 17 residues. V was shortened by 1 base and J by 6 bases, with 21 bases between the two germline ends. Germline V gene sequence: CDR1 LGHDT, CDR2 YNNKEL (reference sequence). The CDR3 DNA sequence: TGTGCCAGCAGCCAAGTAACCTACCAAAGGCAGGGCTCTGAAGCTTTCTTT. It translates to CASSQVTYQRQGSEAFF.

The chain links TRBV18 to TRBJ1-2, with 7 bases fitting TRBD1. This CDR3 contains 14 residues. Germline CDR1 and CDR2: KGHSH and LQKENI. Trimming took 4 bases from V and 8 from J; bases not matched to a gene: 10. The CDR3 protein is CASSQPGGETGYTF. CDR3 bases: TGTGCCAGCTCACAACCAGGGGGTGAGACGGGCTACACCTTC.